Listed below are T cell receptor beta chains from one sample, sequenced in a study of T cells after yellow fever vaccination. TCRdb independently ran MiXCR on the 5' RACE reads; one entry per CDR3 protein. The table has around 400,000 distinct CDR3 sequences, about 9.9% seen once. This sample comprised PBMCs, obtained on the day of the first yellow fever vaccination. The receptors come from a man younger than 30 who received the YFV17D yellow fever vaccine. Both conserved end residues are part of each CDR3. The D gene is left open where the match is weak. The size field is filled for only some rows; it gives once, few, many or a size class.

d_gene: .
j_gene: TRBJ1-1
abundance: few
v_gene: TRBV12-3/TRBV12-4
CDR3nt: TGTGCCAGCAGTGATACAACACAGGGTGAAGCTTTCTTT
CDR3aa: CASSDTTQGEAFF

d_gene: .
j_gene: TRBJ1-5
abundance: few
v_gene: TRBV10-3
CDR3nt: TGTGCCATCAGTGAGTCGACGGGTAGCAATCAGCCCCAGCATTTT
CDR3aa: CAISESTGSNQPQHF

d_gene: .
j_gene: TRBJ2-5
abundance: few
v_gene: TRBV7-2
CDR3nt: TGTGCCAGCAGCACGGGACCCGCGACAGCAGTTACCCAGTACTTC
CDR3aa: CASSTGPATAVTQYF

d_gene: .
j_gene: TRBJ2-3
abundance: many
v_gene: TRBV6-5
CDR3nt: TGTGCCAGCAGTTACCTTCTTGGGGGAGGTACGCAGTATTTT
CDR3aa: CASSYLLGGGTQYF

d_gene: TRBD2
j_gene: TRBJ2-5
abundance: .
v_gene: TRBV7-3
CDR3nt: TGTGCCAGCAGCTTAATTAGCGGGACCCCCCAAGAGACCCAGTACTTC
CDR3aa: CASSLISGTPQETQYF

d_gene: .
j_gene: TRBJ2-1
abundance: .
v_gene: TRBV20-1
CDR3nt: TGCAGTGCGGGGAAAATGTCCTACAATGAGCAGTTCTTC
CDR3aa: CSAGKMSYNEQFF

d_gene: .
j_gene: TRBJ2-3
abundance: .
v_gene: TRBV29-1
CDR3nt: TGCAGCGTCTGGGCCCCTAGCACAGATACGCAGTATTTT
CDR3aa: CSVWAPSTDTQYF

d_gene: TRBD2
j_gene: TRBJ2-3
abundance: few
v_gene: TRBV5-1
CDR3nt: TGCGCCAGCAGCGCTGACCCCGGGACTAGCTACACAGATACGCAGTATTTT
CDR3aa: CASSADPGTSYTDTQYF

d_gene: TRBD1
j_gene: TRBJ1-5
abundance: many
v_gene: TRBV7-2
CDR3nt: TGTGCCAGCAGCTTTGGGACAGGGTATGGCAATCAGCCCCAGCATTTT
CDR3aa: CASSFGTGYGNQPQHF

d_gene: .
j_gene: TRBJ2-1
abundance: .
v_gene: TRBV11-2
CDR3nt: TGTGCCAGCAGCTTAGATCCTCGGTCGGGGCCCTACAATGAGCAGTTCTTC
CDR3aa: CASSLDPRSGPYNEQFF

d_gene: .
j_gene: TRBJ2-2
abundance: few
v_gene: TRBV29-1
CDR3nt: TGCAGCGTTGAAGATCTCACGGGGTCCGGGGAGCTGTTTTTT
CDR3aa: CSVEDLTGSGELFF

d_gene: .
j_gene: TRBJ1-6
abundance: few
v_gene: TRBV12-3/TRBV12-4
CDR3nt: TGTGCCAGCAGTTTCGGCTCCTATAATTCACCCCTCCACTTT
CDR3aa: CASSFGSYNSPLHF

d_gene: TRBD2
j_gene: TRBJ2-3
abundance: .
v_gene: TRBV5-1
CDR3nt: TGCGCCAGCAGCTTGGATGGGGAGGGGACAGATACGCAGTATTTT
CDR3aa: CASSLDGEGTDTQYF

d_gene: TRBD1
j_gene: TRBJ2-5
abundance: many
v_gene: TRBV4-1
CDR3nt: TGCGCCAGCAGCCCTACAGGGGTTGAGACCCAGTACTTC
CDR3aa: CASSPTGVETQYF

d_gene: .
j_gene: TRBJ2-3
abundance: .
v_gene: TRBV5-1
CDR3nt: TGCGCCAGCAGCTTGCAGGCGCCACCCCGTTCCGGGTTGGATACGCAGTATTTT
CDR3aa: CASSLQAPPRSGLDTQYF

d_gene: .
j_gene: TRBJ2-1
abundance: many
v_gene: TRBV6-5
CDR3nt: TGTGCCAGCAGTTACTCGGTGGGGTATGAGCAGTTCTTC
CDR3aa: CASSYSVGYEQFF

d_gene: TRBD2
j_gene: TRBJ2-3
abundance: few
v_gene: TRBV9
CDR3nt: TGTGCCAGCAGCGGTAGCGGGGGCGCCTCCACAGATACGCAGTATTTT
CDR3aa: CASSGSGGASTDTQYF

d_gene: .
j_gene: TRBJ1-5
abundance: many
v_gene: TRBV3-1
CDR3nt: TGTGCCAGCAGCCTGCGTCTAAATCAGCCCCAGCATTTT
CDR3aa: CASSLRLNQPQHF

d_gene: TRBD1
j_gene: TRBJ2-5
abundance: .
v_gene: TRBV5-1
CDR3nt: TGCGCCAGCAGCTTGACCAGGGGGTTCCAAGAGACCCAGTACTTC
CDR3aa: CASSLTRGFQETQYF

d_gene: .
j_gene: TRBJ1-1
abundance: .
v_gene: TRBV7-2
CDR3nt: TGTGCCAGCAGCTTAGGGGGGCTGTATGAAGCTTTCTTT
CDR3aa: CASSLGGLYEAFF

d_gene: TRBD2
j_gene: TRBJ2-5
abundance: many
v_gene: TRBV7-3
CDR3nt: TGTGCCAGCAGCTTAGGTCGGGGGGGCCAAGAGACCCAGTACTTC
CDR3aa: CASSLGRGGQETQYF